This T cell receptor beta chain was recovered during a study of blood T cell repertoires in COVID-19. Trimming shortened V by 7 bases and J by 7 bases, and 16 bases separated the two germline ends. The CDR3 sequence is 13 residues long. Method: immunoSEQ multiplex PCR; TCRdb's copy keeps in-frame clones and lacks some. The sample yields around 230,000 clones, about nine tenths seen once. The sequence was obtained from a man aged 55-75 years who had recovered from COVID-19. V is TRBV12-3 or TRBV12-4 and J is TRBJ1-2, with D hard to call. The material sequenced was peripheral blood. CDR3 DNA: TGTGCCAGCATAGTACGGGGTGGATTTGGCTACACCTTC. Encoded protein: CASIVRGGFGYTF.